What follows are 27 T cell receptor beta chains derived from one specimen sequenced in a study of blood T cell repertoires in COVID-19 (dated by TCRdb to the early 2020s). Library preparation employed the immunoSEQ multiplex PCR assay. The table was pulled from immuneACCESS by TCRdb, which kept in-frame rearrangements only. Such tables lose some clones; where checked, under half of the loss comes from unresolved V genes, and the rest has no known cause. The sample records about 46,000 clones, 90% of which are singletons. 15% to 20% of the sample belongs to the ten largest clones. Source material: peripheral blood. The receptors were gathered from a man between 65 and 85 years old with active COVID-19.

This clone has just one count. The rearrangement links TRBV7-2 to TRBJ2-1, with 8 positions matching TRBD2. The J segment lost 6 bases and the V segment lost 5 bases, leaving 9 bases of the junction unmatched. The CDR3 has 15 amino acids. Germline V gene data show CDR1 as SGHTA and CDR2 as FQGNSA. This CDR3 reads CASSLGAGAGNEQFF. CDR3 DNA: TGTGCCAGCAGCCTAGGAGCGGGGGCGGGCAATGAGCAGTTCTTC.

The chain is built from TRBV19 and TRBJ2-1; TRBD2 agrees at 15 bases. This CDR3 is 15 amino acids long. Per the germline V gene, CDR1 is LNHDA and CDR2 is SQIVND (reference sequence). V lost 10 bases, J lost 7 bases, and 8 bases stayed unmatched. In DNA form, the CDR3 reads TGTGCCACCGCTGGGACTAGCGGGAGGAGGAATGAGCAGTTCTTC. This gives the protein CATAGTSGRRNEQFF.

The CDR3 reads CASSPGLAGTRFF. The CDR3 DNA is TGTGCCAGCAGCCCGGGACTAGCGGGAACTAGGTTCTTC. V gene TRBV7-9 combines with J gene TRBJ2-1; 13 nucleotides align to TRBD2. Losses at the gene ends were 5 bases for V and 15 bases for J; bases not matched to a gene: 7. Germline V gives CDR1 SEHNR, CDR2 FQNEAQ (reference sequence). The CDR3 is made up of 13 amino acids.

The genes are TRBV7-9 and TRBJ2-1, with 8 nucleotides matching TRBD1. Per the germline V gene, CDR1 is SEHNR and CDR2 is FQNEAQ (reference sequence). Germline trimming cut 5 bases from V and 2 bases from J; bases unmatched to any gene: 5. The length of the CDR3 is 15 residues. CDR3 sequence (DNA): TGTGCCAGCAGCCACGGGACAGGCACCTACAATGAGCAGTTCTTC. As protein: CASSHGTGTYNEQFF.

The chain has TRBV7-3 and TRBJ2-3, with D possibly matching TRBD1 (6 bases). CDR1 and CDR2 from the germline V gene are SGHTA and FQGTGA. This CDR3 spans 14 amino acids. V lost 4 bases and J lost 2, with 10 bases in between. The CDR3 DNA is TGTGCCAGCAGCTCTCCGGGACACACAGATACGCAGTATTTT. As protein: CASSSPGHTDTQYF. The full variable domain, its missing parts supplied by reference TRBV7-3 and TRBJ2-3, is GAGVSQTPSNKVTEKGKYVELRCDPISGHTALYWYRQSLGQGPEFLIYFQGTGAADDSGLPNDRFFAVRPEGSVSTLKIQRTERGDSAVYLCASSSPGHTDTQYFGPGTRLTVL.

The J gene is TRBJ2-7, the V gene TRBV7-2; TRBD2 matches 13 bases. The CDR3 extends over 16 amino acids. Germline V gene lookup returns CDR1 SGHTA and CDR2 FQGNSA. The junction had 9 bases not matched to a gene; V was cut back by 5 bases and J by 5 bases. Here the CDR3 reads CASSQLAGGRVHEQYF. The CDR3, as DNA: TGTGCCAGCAGCCAACTAGCGGGAGGGCGAGTGCACGAGCAGTACTTC. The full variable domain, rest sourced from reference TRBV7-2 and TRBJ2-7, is GAGVSQSPSNKVTEKGKDVELRCDPISGHTALYWYRQSLGQGLEFLIYFQGNSAPDKSGLPSDRFSAERTGGSVSTLTIQRTQQEDSAVYLCASSQLAGGRVHEQYFGPGTRLTVT.

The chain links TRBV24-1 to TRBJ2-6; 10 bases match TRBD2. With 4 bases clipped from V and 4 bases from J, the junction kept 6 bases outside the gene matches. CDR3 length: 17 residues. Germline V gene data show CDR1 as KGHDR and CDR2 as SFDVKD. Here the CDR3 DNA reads TGTGCCACCAGTGAGGGGACTAGCGTGGTCGGGGCCAACGTCCTGACTTTC. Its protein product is CATSEGTSVVGANVLTF.

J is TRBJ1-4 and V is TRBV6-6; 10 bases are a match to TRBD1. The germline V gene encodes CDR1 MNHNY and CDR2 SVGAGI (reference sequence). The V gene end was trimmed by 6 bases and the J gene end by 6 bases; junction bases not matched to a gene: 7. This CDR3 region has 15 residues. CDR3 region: CASRNPGQGYEKLFF. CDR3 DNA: TGTGCCAGCAGAAACCCGGGACAGGGGTATGAAAAACTGTTTTTT.

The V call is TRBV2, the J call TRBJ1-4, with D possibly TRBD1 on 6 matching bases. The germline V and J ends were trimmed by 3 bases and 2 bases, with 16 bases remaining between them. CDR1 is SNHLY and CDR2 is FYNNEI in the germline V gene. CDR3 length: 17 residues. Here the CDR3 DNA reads TGTGCCAGCAGTGACTGGGGGCCCCGAACCACTAATGAAAAACTGTTTTTT. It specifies CASSDWGPRTTNEKLFF.

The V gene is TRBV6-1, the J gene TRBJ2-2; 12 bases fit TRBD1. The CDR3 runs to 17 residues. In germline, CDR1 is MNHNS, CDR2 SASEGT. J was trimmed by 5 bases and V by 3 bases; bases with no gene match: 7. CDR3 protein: CASSDTPGQGATGELFF. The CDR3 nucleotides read TGTGCCAGCAGTGATACTCCGGGACAGGGGGCGACCGGGGAGCTGTTTTTT.

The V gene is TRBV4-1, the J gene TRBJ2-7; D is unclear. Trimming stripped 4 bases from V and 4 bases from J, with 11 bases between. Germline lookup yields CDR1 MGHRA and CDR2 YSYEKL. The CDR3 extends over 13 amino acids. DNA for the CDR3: TGCGCCAGCAGCCTGGGCCAAGAATACGAGCAGTACTTC. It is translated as CASSLGQEYEQYF.

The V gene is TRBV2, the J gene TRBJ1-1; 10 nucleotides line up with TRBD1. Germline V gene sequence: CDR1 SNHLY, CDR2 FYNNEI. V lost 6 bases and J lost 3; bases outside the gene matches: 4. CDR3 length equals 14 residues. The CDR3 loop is CASSRQGADTEAFF. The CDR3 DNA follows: TGTGCCAGCAGCAGACAGGGGGCGGACACTGAAGCTTTCTTT.

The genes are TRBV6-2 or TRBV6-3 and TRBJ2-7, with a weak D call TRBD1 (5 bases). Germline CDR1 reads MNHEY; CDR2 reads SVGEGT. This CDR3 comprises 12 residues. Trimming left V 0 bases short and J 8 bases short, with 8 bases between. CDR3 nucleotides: TGTGCCAGCAGTTACTCTCAGGGAAAGCAGTACTTC. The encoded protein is CASSYSQGKQYF.

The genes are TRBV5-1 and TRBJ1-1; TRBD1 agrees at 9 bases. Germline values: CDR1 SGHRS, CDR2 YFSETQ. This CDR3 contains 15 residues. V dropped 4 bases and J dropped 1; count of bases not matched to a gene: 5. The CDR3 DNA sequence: TGCGCCAGCAGCGGGGGGACAGGGCCGAACACTGAAGCTTTCTTT. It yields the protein CASSGGTGPNTEAFF.

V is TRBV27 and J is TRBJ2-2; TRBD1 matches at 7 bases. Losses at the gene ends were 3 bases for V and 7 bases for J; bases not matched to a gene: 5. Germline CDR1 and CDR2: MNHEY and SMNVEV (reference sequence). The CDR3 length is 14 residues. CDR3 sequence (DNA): TGTGCCAGCAGTTTCCGACAGGGATTCGGGGAGCTGTTTTTT. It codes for CASSFRQGFGELFF.

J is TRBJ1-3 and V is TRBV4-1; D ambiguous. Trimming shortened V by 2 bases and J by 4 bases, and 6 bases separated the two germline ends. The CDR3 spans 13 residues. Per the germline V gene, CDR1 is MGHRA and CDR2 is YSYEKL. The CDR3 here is CASSQLAGNTIYF. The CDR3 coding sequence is TGCGCCAGCAGCCAATTAGCGGGAAACACCATATATTTT.

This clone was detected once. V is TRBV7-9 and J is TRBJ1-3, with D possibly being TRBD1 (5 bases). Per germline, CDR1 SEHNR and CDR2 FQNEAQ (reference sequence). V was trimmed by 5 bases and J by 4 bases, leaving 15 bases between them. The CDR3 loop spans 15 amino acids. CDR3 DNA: TGTGCCAGCAGCCCCGACAGCCGCCCGGGAAACACCATATATTTT. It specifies CASSPDSRPGNTIYF.

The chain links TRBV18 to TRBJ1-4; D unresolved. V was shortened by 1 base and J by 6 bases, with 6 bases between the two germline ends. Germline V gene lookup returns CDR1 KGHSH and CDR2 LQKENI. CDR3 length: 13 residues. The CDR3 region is CASSPQSYEKLFF. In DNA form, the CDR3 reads TGTGCCAGCTCACCACAGAGCTATGAAAAACTGTTTTTT.

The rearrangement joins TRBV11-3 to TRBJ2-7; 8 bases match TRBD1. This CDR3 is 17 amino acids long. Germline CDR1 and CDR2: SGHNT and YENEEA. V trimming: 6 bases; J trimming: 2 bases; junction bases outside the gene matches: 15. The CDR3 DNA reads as TGTGCCAGCAGAGGGCTCCTACGAGACAGGGGTACCTACGAGCAGTACTTC. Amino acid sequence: CASRGLLRDRGTYEQYF.

This CDR3 is CSGRRTSGDTDTQYF. CDR3 DNA: TGCAGCGGCCGAAGGACTAGCGGGGATACAGATACGCAGTATTTT. V is TRBV29-1 and J is TRBJ2-3, with 12 bases lining up with TRBD2. Trimming took 7 bases from V and 3 from J; bases not matched to a gene: 8. Germline V gene lookup returns CDR1 SQVTM and CDR2 ANQGSEA. The CDR3 covers 15 residues.

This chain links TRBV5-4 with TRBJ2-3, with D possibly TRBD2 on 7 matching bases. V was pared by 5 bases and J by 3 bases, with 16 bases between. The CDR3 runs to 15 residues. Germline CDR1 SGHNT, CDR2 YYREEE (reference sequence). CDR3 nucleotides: TGTGCCAGCAGTGGGGGGGGCGCGTCTACAGATACGCAGTATTTT. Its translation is CASSGGGASTDTQYF.

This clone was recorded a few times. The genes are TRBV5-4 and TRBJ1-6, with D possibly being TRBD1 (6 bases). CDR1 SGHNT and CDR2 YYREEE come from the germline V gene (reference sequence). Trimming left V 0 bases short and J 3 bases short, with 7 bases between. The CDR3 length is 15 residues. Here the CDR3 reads CASSLGGLYNSPLHF. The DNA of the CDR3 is TGTGCCAGCAGCTTGGGGGGGCTCTATAATTCACCCCTCCACTTT.

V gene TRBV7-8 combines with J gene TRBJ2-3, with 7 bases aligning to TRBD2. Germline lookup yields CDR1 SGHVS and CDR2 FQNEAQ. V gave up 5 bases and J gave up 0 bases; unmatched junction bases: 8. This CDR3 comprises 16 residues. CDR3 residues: CASSPWTRSSTDTQYF. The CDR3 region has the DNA TGTGCCAGCAGCCCGTGGACTAGGTCTAGCACAGATACGCAGTATTTT.

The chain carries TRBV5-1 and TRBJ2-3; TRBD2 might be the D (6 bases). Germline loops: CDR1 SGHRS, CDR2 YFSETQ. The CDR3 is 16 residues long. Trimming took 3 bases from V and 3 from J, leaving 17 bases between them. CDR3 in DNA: TGCGCCAGCAGCTCCTACCCACTAGGGACTACAGATACGCAGTATTTT. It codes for CASSSYPLGTTDTQYF. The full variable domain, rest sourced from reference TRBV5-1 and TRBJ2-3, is KAGVTQTPRYLIKTRGQQVTLSCSPISGHRSVSWYQQTPGQGLQFLFEYFSETQRNKGNFPGRFSGRQFSNSRSEMNVSTLELGDSALYLCASSSYPLGTTDTQYFGPGTRLTVL.

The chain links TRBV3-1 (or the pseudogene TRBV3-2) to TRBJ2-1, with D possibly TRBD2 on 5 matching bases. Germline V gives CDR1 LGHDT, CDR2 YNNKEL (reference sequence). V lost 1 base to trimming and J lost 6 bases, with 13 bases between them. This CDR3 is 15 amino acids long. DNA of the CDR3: TGTGCCAGCAGCCAAGGTGCGGGCTGGGGCAATGAGCAGTTCTTC. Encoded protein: CASSQGAGWGNEQFF.

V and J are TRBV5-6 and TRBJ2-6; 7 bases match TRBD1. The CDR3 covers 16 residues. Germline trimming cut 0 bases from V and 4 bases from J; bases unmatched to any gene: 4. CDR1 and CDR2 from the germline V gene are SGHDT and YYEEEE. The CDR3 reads CASSLGQGSGANVLTF. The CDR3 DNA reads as TGTGCCAGCAGCTTGGGACAGGGTTCCGGGGCCAACGTCCTGACTTTC. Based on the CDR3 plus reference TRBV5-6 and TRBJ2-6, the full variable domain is DAGVTQSPTHLIKTRGQQVTLRCSPKSGHDTVSWYQQALGQGPQFIFQYYEEEERQRGNFPDRFSGHQFPNYSSELNVNALLLGDSALYLCASSLGQGSGANVLTFGAGSRLTVL.

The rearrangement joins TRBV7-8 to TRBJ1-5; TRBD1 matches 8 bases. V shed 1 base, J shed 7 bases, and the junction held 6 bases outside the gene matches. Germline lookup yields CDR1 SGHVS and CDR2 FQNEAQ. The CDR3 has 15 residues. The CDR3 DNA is TGTGCCAGCAGCTTAGACGGACAGGGTGAACAGCCCCAGCATTTT. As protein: CASSLDGQGEQPQHF.